The clone carrying this T cell receptor beta chain has a count of ten or more. This entry comes from a study of read filtering for tumor transcriptome and immune sequencing. This library used roughly 430 ng RNA and molecular barcoded adaptors spanning alpha/delta and beta/gamma chains. One entry per CDR3 protein, called by TCRdb with MiXCR from the reads. This table has around 58,000 distinct CDR3 sequences, roughly 14% appearing once. Germline V gives CDR1 SQVTM, CDR2 ANQGSEA. V gave up 7 bases and J gave up 5 bases, with 17 bases separating them. CDR3 length: 14 amino acids. The chain couples TRBV29-1 to TRBJ2-2; a weak D match, TRBD1 (5 bases). This TCR was recovered from a donor at least 40 years old with multiple myeloma. Material for sequencing was a population of CD138-negative cells sorted from bone marrow. CDR3 amino acids: CSAEDAYRTGELFF. The CDR3 DNA is TGCAGCGCTGAGGACGCGTACAGGACCGGGGAGCTGTTTTTT.